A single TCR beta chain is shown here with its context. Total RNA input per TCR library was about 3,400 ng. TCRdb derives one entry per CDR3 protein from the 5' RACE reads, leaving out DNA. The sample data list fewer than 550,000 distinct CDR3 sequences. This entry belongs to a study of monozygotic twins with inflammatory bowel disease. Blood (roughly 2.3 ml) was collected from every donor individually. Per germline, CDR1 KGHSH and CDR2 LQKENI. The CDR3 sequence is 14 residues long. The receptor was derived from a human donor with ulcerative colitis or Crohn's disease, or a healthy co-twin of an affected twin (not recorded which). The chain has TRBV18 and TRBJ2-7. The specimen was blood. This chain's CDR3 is CASSPPHGTYEQYF.